Sequencing of this TCR beta chain was carried out in a study of blood T cell repertoires in COVID-19. As for the study in general: Italy, Spain and the United States were the sources of the convalescent and acute COVID-19 samples. T cells, B-cell-depleted T cells, or PBMCs provided the cDNA or gDNA that served as material.

In the authors' workflow: Amplification of reference gene primers provided the estimated nucleated cell counts. Produced via immunoSEQ multiplex PCR; TCRdb's table is partial and in-frame only. V and J calls and clone size are given by that table; D and trimming were obtained from the DNA. The data hold some 250,000 clones, with approximately 80% observed a single time. The CDR3 sequence is 13 residues long. V lost 0 bases to trimming and J lost 4 bases, with 6 bases between them. Germline V lookup: CDR1 SGHDN, CDR2 FVKESK. This clonotype originated in a woman aged 60-75 years with active or convalescent COVID-19. This chain joins TRBV14 and TRBJ1-2, with unresolved D. Sequenced sample: peripheral blood. CDR3 loop: CASSQDRSYGYTF. CDR3 in DNA: TGTGCCAGCAGCCAAGACAGGTCCTATGGCTACACCTTC.